This T cell receptor (beta chain) was sequenced during a study of Ad26.COV2.S vaccination and SARS-CoV-2 variants. V was shortened by 0 bases and J by 8 bases, with 8 bases between the two germline ends. This CDR3 is 13 amino acids long. Germline V gene lookup returns CDR1 GTSNPN and CDR2 SVGIG (reference sequence). The sample's treatment: 19 received Ad26.COV2.S at low or high dose, single or two shots; 5 received placebo; per-sample allocation not given. Day 63 after the first vaccine or placebo injection was the time point for sampling. Assay used: immunoSEQ multiplex PCR; TCRdb lists only in-frame clones, some missing. The sample includes a few hundred thousand clones, around 87% of them seen just once.

J is TRBJ1-6 and V is TRBV30; D possibly corresponds to TRBD1 (5 bases). This specimen was peripheral blood, taken in a trial of Ad26.COV2.S vaccine versus placebo. This receptor was taken from a person aged 18 to 59 who received the Ad26.COV2.S COVID-19 vaccine or a placebo. The CDR3 region has the DNA TGTGCCTGGAGTGTACGGGGGTATTCACCCCTCCACTTT. Translating it yields CAWSVRGYSPLHF.